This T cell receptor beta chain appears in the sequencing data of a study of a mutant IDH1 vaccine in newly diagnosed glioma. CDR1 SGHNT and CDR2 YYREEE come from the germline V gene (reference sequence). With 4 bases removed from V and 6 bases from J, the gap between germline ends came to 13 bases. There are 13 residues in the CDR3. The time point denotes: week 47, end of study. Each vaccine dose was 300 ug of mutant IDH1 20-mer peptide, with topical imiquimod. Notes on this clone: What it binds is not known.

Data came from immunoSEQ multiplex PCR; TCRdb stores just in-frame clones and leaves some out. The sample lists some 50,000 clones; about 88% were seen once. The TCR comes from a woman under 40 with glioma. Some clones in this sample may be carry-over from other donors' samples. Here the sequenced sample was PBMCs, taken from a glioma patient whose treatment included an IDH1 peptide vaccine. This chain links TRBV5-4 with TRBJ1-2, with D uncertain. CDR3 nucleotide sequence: TGTGCCAGCAGCCTACCACGGTGGAATGGCTACACCTTC. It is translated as CASSLPRWNGYTF.